This TCR beta chain was sequenced for a study of control samples from healthy donors and cancer patients. Sequencing was performed with immunoSEQ multiplex PCR; in TCRdb, only in-frame clones are kept and a portion is missing. This table has roughly 200,000 clones, about 95% appearing once. Sequenced sample: blood. The sequence came from a man aged 50-60 years in good health.

CDR3 protein: CATAWDLGSQPQHF. Here the CDR3 DNA reads TGTGCCACCGCCTGGGACCTTGGGAGTCAGCCCCAGCATTTT. The chain is built from TRBV15 and TRBJ1-5; possible D gene TRBD1, 5 bases. The CDR3 runs 14 residues. Germline V gene data show CDR1 as LNHNV and CDR2 as YYDKDF (reference sequence). The V gene lost 8 bases and the J gene lost 6 bases, with 17 bases spanning the gap. Full variable domain (rest looked up from reference TRBV15 and TRBJ1-5): DAMVIQNPRYQVTQFGKPVTLSCSQTLNHNVMYWYQQKSSQAPKLLFHYYDKDFNNEADTPDNFQSRRPNTSFCFLDIRSPGLGDTAMYLCATAWDLGSQPQHFGDGTRLSIL.